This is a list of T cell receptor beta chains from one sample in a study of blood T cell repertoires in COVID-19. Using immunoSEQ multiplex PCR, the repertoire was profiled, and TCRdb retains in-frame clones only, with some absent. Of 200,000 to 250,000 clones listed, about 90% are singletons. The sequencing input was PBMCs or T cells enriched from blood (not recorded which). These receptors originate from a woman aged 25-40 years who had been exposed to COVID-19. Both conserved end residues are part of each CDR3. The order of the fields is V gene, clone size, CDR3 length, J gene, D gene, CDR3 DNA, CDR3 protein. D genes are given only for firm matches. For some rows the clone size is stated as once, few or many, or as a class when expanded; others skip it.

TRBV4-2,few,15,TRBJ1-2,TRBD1,TGTGCCAGCAGCGGTAGACAGGGAGGCTACTATGGCTACACCTTC,CASSGRQGGYYGYTF
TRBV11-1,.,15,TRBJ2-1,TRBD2,TGTGCCAGCAGCTTAGGGCGGGAGGGCCTGAATGAGCAGTTCTTC,CASSLGREGLNEQFF
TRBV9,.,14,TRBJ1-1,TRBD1,TGTGCCAGCAGCGTTCAGACAGGGGTCACTGAAGCTTTCTTT,CASSVQTGVTEAFF
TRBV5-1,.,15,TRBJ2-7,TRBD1,TGCGCCAGCAGCTTGGTTCCGGGACAGGGGAGCGAGCAGTACTTC,CASSLVPGQGSEQYF
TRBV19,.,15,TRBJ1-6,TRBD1,TGTGCCAGTAGTGAGACAGGGGGAAATAATTCACCCCTCCACTTT,CASSETGGNNSPLHF
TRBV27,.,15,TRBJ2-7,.,TGTGCCAGCAGTAGGCGAGGGTTAGGCGTTTACGAGCAGTACTTC,CASSRRGLGVYEQYF
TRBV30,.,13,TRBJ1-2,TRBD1,TGTGCCTGGAACAGGGGACCTTTTTATGGCTACACCTTC,CAWNRGPFYGYTF
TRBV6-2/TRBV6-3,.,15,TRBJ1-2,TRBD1,TGTGCCAGCAGTTACTCGAGAACAGGGGGCGTTGGCTACACCTTC,CASSYSRTGGVGYTF
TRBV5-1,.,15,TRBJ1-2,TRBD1,TGCGCCAGCAGCAGCGGAACAGGGGTGGCCTATGGCTACACCTTC,CASSSGTGVAYGYTF
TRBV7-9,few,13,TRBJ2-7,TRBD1,TGTGCCAGCAGTTCTACAGGGGAATACGAGCAGTACTTC,CASSSTGEYEQYF
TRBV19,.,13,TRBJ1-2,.,TGTGCCAGTAGTTCTGGCACCAACTATGGCTACACCTTC,CASSSGTNYGYTF
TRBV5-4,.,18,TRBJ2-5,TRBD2,TGTGCCAGCAGCCTGGGACTAGCGGGAGCACCTTACCAAGAGACCCAGTACTTC,CASSLGLAGAPYQETQYF
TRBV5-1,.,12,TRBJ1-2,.,TGCGCCAGCAGCTTGGCCCGCGGGGGCTACACCTTC,CASSLARGGYTF
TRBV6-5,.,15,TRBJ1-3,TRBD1,TGTGCCAGCAGAGGACAGGGGGTACTTGGAAACACCATATATTTT,CASRGQGVLGNTIYF
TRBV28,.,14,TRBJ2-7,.,TGTGCCAGCAGTGCCGGGCTTAAGGGGTACGAGCAGTACTTC,CASSAGLKGYEQYF
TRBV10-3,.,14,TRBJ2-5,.,TGTGCCACGGGCCAGACAGGGAGGCAAGAGACCCAGTACTTC,CATGQTGRQETQYF
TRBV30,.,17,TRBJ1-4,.,TGTGCCTGGAGTGGGGGGTTTGGCTGGGGGCGCAGTGAAAAACTGTTTTTT,CAWSGGFGWGRSEKLFF
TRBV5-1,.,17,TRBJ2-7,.,TGCGCCAGCAGCCCCACCTCATTAACTATATCCCCCTACGAGCAGTACTTC,CASSPTSLTISPYEQYF
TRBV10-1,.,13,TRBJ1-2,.,TGCGCCAGCAGTGATGGCAGTAACTATGGCTACACCTTC,CASSDGSNYGYTF
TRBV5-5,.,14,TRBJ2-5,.,TGTGCCAGCAGCTTGTCTCGGGTACAAGAGACCCAGTACTTC,CASSLSRVQETQYF
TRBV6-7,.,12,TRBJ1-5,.,TGTGCCAGCAGTACGTGGCGGCAGCCCCAGCATTTT,CASSTWRQPQHF
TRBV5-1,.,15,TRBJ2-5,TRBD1,TGCGCCAGCAGCGCCTTACAGGGGGGAGAAGAGACCCAGTACTTC,CASSALQGGEETQYF
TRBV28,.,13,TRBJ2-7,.,TGTGCCAGCAGTTTCCGACCAGGGTACGAGCAGTACTTC,CASSFRPGYEQYF
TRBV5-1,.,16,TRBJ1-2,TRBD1,TGCGCCAGCAGCTTTGACAGGGAGAGTCGTGTTCGCGGCTACACCTTC,CASSFDRESRVRGYTF
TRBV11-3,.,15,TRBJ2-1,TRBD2,TGTGCCAGCAGCACCAGGACTAGCGGGATCGATGAGCAGTTCTTC,CASSTRTSGIDEQFF
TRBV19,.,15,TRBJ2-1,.,TGTGCCAGTAGTCCCCATGGAGAGGCCTACAATGAGCAGTTCTTC,CASSPHGEAYNEQFF
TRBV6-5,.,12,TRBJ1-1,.,TGTGCCAGCAGCACCGACTTTGGGGCAGCTTTCTTT,CASSTDFGAAFF
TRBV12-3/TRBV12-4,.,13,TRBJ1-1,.,TGTGCCAGCAGTTACCGGGGGAACACTGAAGCTTTCTTT,CASSYRGNTEAFF
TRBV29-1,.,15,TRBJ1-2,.,TGCAGCGTTCCATCGAGCGTTCTAGCTAACTATGGCTACACCTTC,CSVPSSVLANYGYTF
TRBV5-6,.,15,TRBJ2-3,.,TGTGCCAGCAGCCCCGGGTTTACTAGCACAGATACGCAGTATTTT,CASSPGFTSTDTQYF
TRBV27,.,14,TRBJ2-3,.,TGTGCCAGCATGAAGACTACCAGCGGAGATACGCAGTATTTT,CASMKTTSGDTQYF
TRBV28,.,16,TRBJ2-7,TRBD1,TGTGCCAGCAGAAATCTTGCGGGACAGGGAACCTACGAGCAGTACTTC,CASRNLAGQGTYEQYF
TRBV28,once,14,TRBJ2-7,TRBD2,TGTGCCAGCAGTTCTGGGACTACCCCATACGAGCAGTACTTC,CASSSGTTPYEQYF
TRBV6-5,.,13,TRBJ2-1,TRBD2,TGTGCCAGCAGAAGCGGGAGTAGGGGTGAGCAGTTCTTC,CASRSGSRGEQFF
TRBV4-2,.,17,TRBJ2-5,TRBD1,TGTGCCAGCAGCCAAGTCGGGACAGGGAGGTACCAAGAGACCCAGTACTTC,CASSQVGTGRYQETQYF
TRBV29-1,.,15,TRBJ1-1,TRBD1,TGCAGCTCCCACGGCCCAGGGGGCAGGAACACTGAAGCTTTCTTT,CSSHGPGGRNTEAFF
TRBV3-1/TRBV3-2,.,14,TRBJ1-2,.,TGTGCCAGCAGCCAAGACGGGTGGAACTATGGCTACACCTTC,CASSQDGWNYGYTF
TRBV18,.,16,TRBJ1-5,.,TGTGCCAGCTCCCACGACAGCCTTTATAGCAATCAGCCCCAGCATTTT,CASSHDSLYSNQPQHF
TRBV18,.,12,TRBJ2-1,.,TGTGCCAGCTCACCTGATACGGGGGAGCAGTTCTTC,CASSPDTGEQFF
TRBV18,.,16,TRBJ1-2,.,TGTGCCAGCTCACCACTTCGGGGGGGCGCTAACTATGGCTACACCTTC,CASSPLRGGANYGYTF
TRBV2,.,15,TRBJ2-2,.,TGTGCCAGCAGTGGCCGACTAGAGTCGAACCGGGAGCTGTTTTTT,CASSGRLESNRELFF
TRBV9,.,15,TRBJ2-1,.,TGTGCCAGCAGCGTAGGTGGTCAGCGTTCCAATGAGCAGTTCTTC,CASSVGGQRSNEQFF
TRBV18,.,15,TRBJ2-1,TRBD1,TGTGCCAGCTCACCAGTGACAGGGGTCTACAATGAGCAGTTCTTC,CASSPVTGVYNEQFF
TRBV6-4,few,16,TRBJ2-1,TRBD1,TGTGCCAGCAGTGCCGCTCCGGGACAGGGGGCGAATGAGCAGTTCTTC,CASSAAPGQGANEQFF
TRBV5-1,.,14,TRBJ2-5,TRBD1,TGCGCCAGCAGCTTGGTAGGGGGCGGGGAGACCCAGTACTTC,CASSLVGGGETQYF
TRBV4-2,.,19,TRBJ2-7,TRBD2,TGTGCCAGCAGCCAAGATATCGGGCCTAGCGGGAGGATAACCTACGAGCAGTACTTC,CASSQDIGPSGRITYEQYF
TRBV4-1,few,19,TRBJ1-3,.,TGCGCCAGCAGCCAAGACCGGACAGCGTCCAAAAGCTCTGGAAACACCATATATTTT,CASSQDRTASKSSGNTIYF
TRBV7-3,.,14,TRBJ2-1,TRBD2,TGTGCCAGCAGCTTACTCGGCGGGAGGAATGAGCAGTTCTTC,CASSLLGGRNEQFF
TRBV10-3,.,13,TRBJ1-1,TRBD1,TGTGCCATCAGACCCACAGGGGACACTGAAGCTTTCTTT,CAIRPTGDTEAFF
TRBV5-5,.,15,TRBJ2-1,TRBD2,TGTGCCAGCAGCTTGGGTACTAGCGGGCATAATGAGCAGTTCTTC,CASSLGTSGHNEQFF
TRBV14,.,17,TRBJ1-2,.,TGTGCCAGCAGCTCTGGCCCTGTGGGCAGCCTCTACTATGGCTACACCTTC,CASSSGPVGSLYYGYTF
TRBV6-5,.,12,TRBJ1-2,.,TGTGCCAGCAGCCGAGCTCCCTATGGCTACACCTTC,CASSRAPYGYTF
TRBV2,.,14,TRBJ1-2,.,TGTGCCAGCAGTGAAGCGGGCAGGGTGGGTGGCTACACCTTC,CASSEAGRVGGYTF
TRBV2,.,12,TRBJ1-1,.,TGTGCCAGCATGGAGGGCCCGCCTGAAGCTTTCTTT,CASMEGPPEAFF
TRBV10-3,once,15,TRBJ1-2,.,TGTGCCATCAGTCCCGACAGACCAACTAACTATGGCTACACCTTC,CAISPDRPTNYGYTF
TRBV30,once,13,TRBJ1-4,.,TGTGCCTGGAGTGTAATGGGCCGAGAAAAACTGTTTTTT,CAWSVMGREKLFF
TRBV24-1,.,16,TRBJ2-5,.,TGTGCCACCAGTGGTTTCCGACAGGATTTCCAAGAGACCCAGTACTTC,CATSGFRQDFQETQYF